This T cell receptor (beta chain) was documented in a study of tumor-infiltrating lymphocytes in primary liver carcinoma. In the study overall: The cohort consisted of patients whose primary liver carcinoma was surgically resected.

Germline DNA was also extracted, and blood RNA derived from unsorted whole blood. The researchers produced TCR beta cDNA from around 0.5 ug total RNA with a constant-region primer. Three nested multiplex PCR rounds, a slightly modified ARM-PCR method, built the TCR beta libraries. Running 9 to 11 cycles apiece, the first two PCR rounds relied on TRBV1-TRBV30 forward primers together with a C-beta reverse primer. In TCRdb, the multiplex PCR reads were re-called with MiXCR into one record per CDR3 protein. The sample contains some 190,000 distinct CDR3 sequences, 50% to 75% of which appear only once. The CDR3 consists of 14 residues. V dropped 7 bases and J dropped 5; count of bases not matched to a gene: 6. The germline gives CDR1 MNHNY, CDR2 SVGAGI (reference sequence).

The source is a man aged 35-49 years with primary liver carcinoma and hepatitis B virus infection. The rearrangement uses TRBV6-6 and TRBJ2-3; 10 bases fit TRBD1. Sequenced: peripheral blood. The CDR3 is CASKKTGGIDTQYF. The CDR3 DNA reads TGTGCCAGCAAGAAGACAGGGGGCATAGATACGCAGTATTTT.